Below, 10 T cell receptor beta chains from the same sample are listed, as sequenced in a study of cytomegalovirus exposure and HLA in healthy donors. This PCR relied on a set of 60 Vbeta primers and 13 Jbeta primers. TCRdb's table, derived via immunoSEQ multiplex PCR, lists solely in-frame clones and lacks some. Counted here are some 150,000 clones, 75% to 85% occurring once; the ten biggest clones make up approximately 2.2%. Material: PBMCs. These receptors all come from a woman aged 50 to 60 in good health and CMV-seronegative.

V gene TRBV14 combines with J gene TRBJ1-1; D call uncertain. The V gene's germline CDR1 is SGHDN and CDR2 FVKESK. Deletions cut 0 bases from V and 4 bases from J, with 9 bases between. The CDR3 sequence is 14 residues long. The CDR3 region is CASSQDMVLTEAFF. The CDR3 DNA is TGTGCCAGCAGCCAAGATATGGTACTCACTGAAGCTTTCTTT.

The genes are TRBV2 and TRBJ2-1, with 8 nucleotides matching TRBD2. CDR3 size: 14 residues. Germline V CDR1 and CDR2: SNHLY, FYNNEI. The V segment lost 10 bases and the J segment 7 bases; nucleotides outside the gene matches: 12. The CDR3 DNA reads TGTGCCACCCCCCCCGGGAGGGAAGGGAATGAGCAGTTCTTC. Translated: CATPPGREGNEQFF.

The chain combines TRBV6-5 with TRBJ1-4; TRBD1 aligns across 7 bases. This CDR3 comprises 15 residues. CDR1 MNHEY and CDR2 SVGAGI come from the germline V gene. The junction had 8 bases not matched to a gene; V was cut back by 5 bases and J by 5 bases. CDR3 residues: CASSLRDSLNEKLFF. Written as DNA, the CDR3 is TGTGCCAGCAGTCTCCGGGACAGTTTGAATGAAAAACTGTTTTTT.

The chain uses TRBV6-5 and TRBJ2-7, with 8 bases that match TRBD1. The CDR3 extends over 16 amino acids. V lost 3 bases, J lost 0 bases, and 7 bases stayed unmatched. CDR1 is MNHEY and CDR2 is SVGAGI in the germline V gene. The CDR3 sequence is CASSYRTGRLSYEQYF. The DNA for the CDR3 is TGTGCCAGCAGTTATCGGACAGGGCGTCTCTCCTACGAGCAGTACTTC.

This clone was seen a handful of times. J is TRBJ1-2 and V is TRBV27; the D is unclear. The germline V gene encodes CDR1 MNHEY and CDR2 SMNVEV (reference sequence). Trimming shortened V by 4 bases and J by 6 bases, and 6 bases separated the two germline ends. The CDR3 has 11 amino acids. As DNA, the CDR3 is TGTGCCAGCAGTTCGCGCGATGGCTACACCTTC. Translated, it gives CASSSRDGYTF.

This rearrangement joins TRBV14 to TRBJ1-1; D ambiguous. CDR1 and CDR2 from the germline V gene are SGHDN and FVKESK. The CDR3 contains 14 residues. The V gene lost 7 bases and the J gene lost 1 base, with 13 bases spanning the gap. The CDR3 nucleotides are TGTGCCAGCACCCTCGCGGGCGCGAACACTGAAGCTTTCTTT. This encodes CASTLAGANTEAFF.

The genes are TRBV5-6 and TRBJ2-1; perhaps TRBD1 as D (6 bases). There are 15 residues in the CDR3. Germline V gives CDR1 SGHDT, CDR2 YYEEEE. V was shortened by 4 bases and J by 6 bases, with 17 bases between the two germline ends. The CDR3: CASSREGVSVNEQFF. CDR3 bases: TGTGCCAGCAGCCGCGAGGGGGTGTCCGTCAATGAGCAGTTCTTC. Full variable domain (remainder filled in from reference TRBV5-6 and TRBJ2-1): DAGVTQSPTHLIKTRGQQVTLRCSPKSGHDTVSWYQQALGQGPQFIFQYYEEEERQRGNFPDRFSGHQFPNYSSELNVNALLLGDSALYLCASSREGVSVNEQFFGPGTRLTVL.

V and J are TRBV7-9 and TRBJ2-7, with D hard to call. The CDR3 runs to 14 residues. Germline loops: CDR1 SEHNR, CDR2 FQNEAQ (reference sequence). The V end lost 5 bases, the J end lost 4 bases, and 15 bases lay between the germline ends. CDR3 sequence (DNA): TGTGCCAGCAGCCCCGAGTTGCCACCGTACGAGCAGTACTTC. Its translation: CASSPELPPYEQYF.

The rearrangement joins TRBV9 to TRBJ2-5, with D tentatively TRBD2 (7 bases). Trimming took 0 bases from V and 4 from J, leaving 16 bases between them. Germline loops: CDR1 SGDLS, CDR2 YYNGEE. CDR3 length: 16 amino acids. Here the CDR3 reads CASSVGGRGGSETQYF. The DNA for the CDR3 is TGTGCCAGCAGCGTAGGGGGCAGGGGAGGGTCAGAGACCCAGTACTTC.

The chain uses TRBV28 and TRBJ2-7, with D perhaps TRBD1 (7 bases). The CDR3 spans 16 residues. V was shortened by 4 bases and J by 3 bases, with 19 bases between the two germline ends. Germline V gene sequence: CDR1 MDHEN, CDR2 SYDVKM. The CDR3 loop reads CASSSTGRQGGYEQYF. The CDR3 nucleotides are TGTGCCAGCAGTTCCACGGGGCGGCAGGGGGGCTACGAGCAGTACTTC.